This T cell receptor beta chain appears in the sequencing data of a study of CD8 T cells in Susac syndrome. Study-wide points: Clonal expansion was not observed in the Susac syndrome CD4+ T cell repertoires.

About this clonotype itself: What it binds is not known.

Germline V gives CDR1 GTSNPN, CDR2 SVGIG (reference sequence). This CDR3 has 13 amino acids. V lost 2 bases, J lost 9 bases, and 11 bases lay in between. RNA in amounts of 0.5 to 1 ug was reverse transcribed with random hexamers. Amplification of the TCR beta CDR3 was carried out by immunoSEQ multiplex PCR, which spanned a total of 54 Vbeta and 13 Jbeta segments. TCRdb re-called the immunoSEQ multiplex PCR reads through MiXCR, storing one row per CDR3 protein. In the table there are about 190,000 distinct CDR3 sequences, roughly 95% of which are singletons. The TCR was taken from a human donor with Susac syndrome. This rearrangement joins TRBV30 to TRBJ1-6, with D perhaps matching TRBD1 (6 bases). Sequencing was performed on CD4+ T cells from PBMCs. The CDR3 loop reads CAWSKQGGSPLHF. CDR3 DNA: TGTGCCTGGAGTAAACAGGGAGGTTCACCCCTCCACTTT.